The T cell receptor (beta chain) under discussion was sequenced for a study of blood T cell repertoires in COVID-19. Looking at the study overall: Whether acute or convalescent, the COVID-19 samples came from the United States, Italy and Spain.

Deletions cut 0 bases from V and 4 bases from J, with 13 bases between. Germline V gives CDR1 LGHNA, CDR2 YSLEER. The CDR3 has 16 residues. In the original workflow: Reference gene primer amplification gave estimated nucleated cell counts. TCRdb keeps only in-frame clones here, not all; method: immunoSEQ multiplex PCR. V and J calls and clone size are those listed in that table; D and trimming were worked out from the DNA. The data hold some 62,000 clones, with about 70% observed a single time. This rearrangement joins TRBV4-3 to TRBJ1-3; D possibly corresponds to TRBD1 (6 bases). The TCR originated in a human donor in a cohort sampled during active COVID-19. Material for sequencing was peripheral blood. CDR3 region: CASSQDEGGPGNTIYF. The CDR3 DNA is TGCGCCAGCAGCCAAGACGAAGGGGGTCCGGGAAACACCATATATTTT.